The clone carrying this TCR beta chain was seen at least ten times. This sample is drawn from a study of CD8 T cells in ankylosing spondylitis. MiXCR was run by TCRdb on the 5' RACE reads, yielding one entry per CDR3 protein. Here the sample spans roughly 120,000 distinct CDR3 sequences, more than 6.5% being singletons. The sequenced sample was blood, either unsorted or a sorted T cell fraction (not recorded which). The receptor's source is a male donor with ankylosing spondylitis or in good health (not recorded which).

CDR3 coding DNA: TGTGCCAGCAGCCCCCTGGTACCTTCCTACGAGCAGTACTTC. Amino acid sequence: CASSPLVPSYEQYF. The chain links TRBV21-1 to TRBJ2-7; TRBD1 reflects the table's D call only, with no check against the DNA. TRBV21-1 is an annotated pseudogene. The CDR3 has 14 residues.